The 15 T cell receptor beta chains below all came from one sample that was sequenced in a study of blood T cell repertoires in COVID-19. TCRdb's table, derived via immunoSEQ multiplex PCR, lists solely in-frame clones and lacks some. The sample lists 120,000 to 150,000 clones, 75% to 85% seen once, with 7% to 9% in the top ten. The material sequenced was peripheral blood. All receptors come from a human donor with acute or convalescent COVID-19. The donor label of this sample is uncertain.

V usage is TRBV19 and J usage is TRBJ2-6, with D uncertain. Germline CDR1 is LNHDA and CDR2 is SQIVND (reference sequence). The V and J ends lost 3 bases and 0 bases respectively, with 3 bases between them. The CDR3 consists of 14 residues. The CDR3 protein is CASSILSGANVLTF. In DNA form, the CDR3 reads TGTGCCAGTAGTATCCTCTCTGGGGCCAACGTCCTGACTTTC.

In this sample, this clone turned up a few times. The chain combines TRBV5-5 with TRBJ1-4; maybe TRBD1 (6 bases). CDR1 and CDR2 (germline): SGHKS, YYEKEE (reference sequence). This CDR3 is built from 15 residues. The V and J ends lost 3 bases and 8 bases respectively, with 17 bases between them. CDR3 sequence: CASSYLGGAGEKLFF. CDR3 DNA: TGTGCCAGCAGCTACCTCGGGGGGGCGGGAGAAAAACTGTTTTTT.

CDR3 sequence reads: CASSQDHGGRGYTF. DNA for the CDR3: TGTGCCAGCAGCCAAGATCACGGGGGGCGAGGCTACACCTTC. The chain carries TRBV3-1 (or the pseudogene TRBV3-2) and TRBJ1-2; D possibly corresponds to TRBD1 (6 bases). Between the trimmed V and J ends, which lost 0 bases and 8 bases, there was a span of 13 bases. Germline lookup yields CDR1 LGHDT and CDR2 YNNKEL (reference sequence). This CDR3 is 14 amino acids long.

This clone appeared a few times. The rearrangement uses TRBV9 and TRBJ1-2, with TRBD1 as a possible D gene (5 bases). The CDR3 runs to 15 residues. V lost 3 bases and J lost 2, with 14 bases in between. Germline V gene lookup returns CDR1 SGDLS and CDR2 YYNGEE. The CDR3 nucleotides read TGTGCCAGCAGCGCTACCCCGGGACTCAACTATGGCTACACCTTC. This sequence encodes CASSATPGLNYGYTF.

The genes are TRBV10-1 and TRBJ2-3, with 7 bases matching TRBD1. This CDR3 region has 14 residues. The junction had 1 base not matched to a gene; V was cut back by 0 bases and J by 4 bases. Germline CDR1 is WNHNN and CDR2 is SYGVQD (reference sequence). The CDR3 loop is CASSESQGADTQYF. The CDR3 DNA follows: TGCGCCAGCAGTGAGTCCCAGGGGGCAGATACGCAGTATTTT.

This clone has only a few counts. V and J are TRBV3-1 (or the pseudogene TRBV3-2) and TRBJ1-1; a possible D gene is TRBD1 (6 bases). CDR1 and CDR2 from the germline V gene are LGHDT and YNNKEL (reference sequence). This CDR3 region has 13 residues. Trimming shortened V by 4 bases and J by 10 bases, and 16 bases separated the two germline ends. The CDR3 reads CASSPRGGAGAFF. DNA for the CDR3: TGTGCCAGCAGCCCCCGGGGGGGGGCCGGAGCTTTCTTT.

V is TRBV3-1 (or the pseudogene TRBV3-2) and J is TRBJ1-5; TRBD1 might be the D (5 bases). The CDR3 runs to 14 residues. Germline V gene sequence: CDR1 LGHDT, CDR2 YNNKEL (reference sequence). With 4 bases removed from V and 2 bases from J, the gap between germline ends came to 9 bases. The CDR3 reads CASSPGGGNQPQHF. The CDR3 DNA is TGTGCCAGCAGCCCCGGGGGAGGCAATCAGCCCCAGCATTTT.

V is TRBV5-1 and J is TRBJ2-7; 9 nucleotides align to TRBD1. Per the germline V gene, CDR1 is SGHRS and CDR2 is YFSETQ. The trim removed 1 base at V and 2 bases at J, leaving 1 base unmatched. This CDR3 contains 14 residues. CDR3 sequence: CASSLTGGPYEQYV. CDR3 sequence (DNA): TGCGCCAGCAGCTTGACAGGGGGCCCCTACGAGCAGTACGTC.

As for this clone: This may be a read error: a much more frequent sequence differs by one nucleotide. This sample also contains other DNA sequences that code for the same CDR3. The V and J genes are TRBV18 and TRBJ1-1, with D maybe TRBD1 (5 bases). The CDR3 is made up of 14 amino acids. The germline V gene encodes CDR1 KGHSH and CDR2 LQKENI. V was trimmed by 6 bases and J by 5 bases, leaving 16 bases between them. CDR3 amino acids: CASSRGLQNTEAFF. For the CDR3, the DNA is TGTGCCAGCTCCCGGGGACTCCAAAATACTGAAGCTTTCTTT.

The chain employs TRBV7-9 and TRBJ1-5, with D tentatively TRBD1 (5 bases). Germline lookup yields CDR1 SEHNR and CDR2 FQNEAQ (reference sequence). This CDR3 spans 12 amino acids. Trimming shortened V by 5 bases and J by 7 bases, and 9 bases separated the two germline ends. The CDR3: CASSTGAQPQHF. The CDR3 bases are TGTGCCAGCAGCACTGGGGCCCAGCCCCAGCATTTT.

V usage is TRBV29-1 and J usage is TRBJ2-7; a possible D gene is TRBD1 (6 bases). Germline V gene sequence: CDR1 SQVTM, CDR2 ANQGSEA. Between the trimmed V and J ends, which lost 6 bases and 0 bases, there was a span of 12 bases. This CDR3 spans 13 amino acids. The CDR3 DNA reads TGCAGCGTCACCGACAGGAGCTCCTACGAGCAGTACTTC. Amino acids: CSVTDRSSYEQYF.

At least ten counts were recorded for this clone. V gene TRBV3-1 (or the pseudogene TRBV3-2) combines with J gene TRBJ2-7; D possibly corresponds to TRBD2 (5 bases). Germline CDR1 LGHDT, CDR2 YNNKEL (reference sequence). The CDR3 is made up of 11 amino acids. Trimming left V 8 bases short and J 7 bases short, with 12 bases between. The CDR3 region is CASRGSGEQYV. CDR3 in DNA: TGTGCCAGCCGAGGTTCGGGGGAGCAGTACGTC.

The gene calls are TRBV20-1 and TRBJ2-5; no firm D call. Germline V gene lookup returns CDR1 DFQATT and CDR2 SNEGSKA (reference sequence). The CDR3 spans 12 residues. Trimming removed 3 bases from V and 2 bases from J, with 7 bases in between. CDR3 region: CSASHQQETQYF. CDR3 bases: TGCAGTGCTAGTCACCAGCAAGAGACCCAGTACTTC.

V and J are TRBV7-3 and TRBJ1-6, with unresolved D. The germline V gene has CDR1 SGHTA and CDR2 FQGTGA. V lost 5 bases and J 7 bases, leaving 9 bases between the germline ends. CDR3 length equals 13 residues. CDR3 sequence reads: CASSPAGNSPLHF. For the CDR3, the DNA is TGTGCCAGCAGCCCGGCAGGCAATTCACCCCTCCACTTT. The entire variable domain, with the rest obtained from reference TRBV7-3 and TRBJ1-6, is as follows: GAGVSQTPSNKVTEKGKYVELRCDPISGHTALYWYRQSLGQGPEFLIYFQGTGAADDSGLPNDRFFAVRPEGSVSTLKIQRTERGDSAVYLCASSPAGNSPLHFGNGTRLTVT.

CDR3 loop: CASSFGQGPKTEAFF. The DNA of the CDR3 is TGCGCCAGCAGCTTCGGACAGGGGCCCAAAACTGAAGCTTTCTTT. The V call is TRBV5-1, the J call TRBJ1-1; TRBD1 agrees at 9 bases. With V trimmed by 2 bases and J by 5 bases, 7 bases remained unmatched. Germline CDR1 is SGHRS and CDR2 is YFSETQ. There are 15 residues in the CDR3.